The clone carrying this T cell receptor beta chain appeared a single time. Survey-level TCR beta sequencing used the immunoSEQ assay. Method: immunoSEQ multiplex PCR; TCRdb's copy keeps in-frame clones and lacks some. The sample shows about 50,000 clones, approximately 95% of them seen only once. Per the germline V gene, CDR1 is SGHVS and CDR2 is FNYEAQ. The CDR3 runs to 13 residues. V lost 0 bases and J lost 2, with 5 bases in between. V is TRBV7-6 and J is TRBJ2-7; D unresolved. This receptor was identified in a man aged 35 to 55 with rheumatoid arthritis. Sequencing was performed on PBMCs. The CDR3 DNA reads TGTGCCAGCAGCTTAGCGGGGACCTACGAGCAGTACTTC. Translating it yields CASSLAGTYEQYF.